The next 13 T cell receptor beta chains were all read from a single sample in a study of shared clonotypes between healthy human individuals. Naive CD8 cells were CD45RO-negative, positively selected for CCR7, excluding terminally differentiated effector memory CD45RA+ cells. Sequencing used immunoSEQ multiplex PCR; TCRdb keeps in-frame clones, though not all of them. The sample carries about 2.1 million clones, 80% to 95% recorded once. Sequencing was carried out using naive CD8+ T cells from PBMCs. The receptors originated from a man between 18 and 29 years old in good health. Some clones in this sample may be carry-over from other donors' samples.

On this clone itself: Different DNA sequences within this sample yield the same CDR3. The V gene is TRBV27, the J gene TRBJ1-1, with D unclear. V was cut by 2 bases and J by 2 bases, with 6 bases left in between. Germline lookup yields CDR1 MNHEY and CDR2 SMNVEV (reference sequence). This CDR3 has 13 amino acids. DNA for the CDR3: TGTGCCAGCAGTTTACGAGGAAACACTGAAGCTTTCTTT. Translating gives CASSLRGNTEAFF.

The DNA of the CDR3 is TGTGCCAGCAGCGTGTCTGGGACAGTATATGGCTACACCTTC. Translation: CASSVSGTVYGYTF. The V and J genes are TRBV9 and TRBJ1-2; 7 bases match TRBD1. Germline-derived CDR1 and CDR2 are SGDLS and YYNGEE. V was clipped by 2 bases and J by 5 bases; unmatched bases: 6. CDR3 size: 14 residues.

This chain connects TRBV5-1 to TRBJ1-1; D unresolved. V dropped 0 bases and J dropped 4 bases, with 10 bases sitting between them. CDR1 SGHRS and CDR2 YFSETQ come from the germline V gene. CDR3 length equals 14 residues. CDR3 residues: CASSLDDRTTEAFF. CDR3 nucleotides: TGCGCCAGCAGCTTGGACGACCGGACCACTGAAGCTTTCTTT.

For this clone: The same CDR3 arises from other DNA sequences in this sample as well. The chain has TRBV5-6 and TRBJ2-7; possible D gene TRBD1, 5 bases. The CDR3 sequence is 13 residues long. Germline V gene data show CDR1 as SGHDT and CDR2 as YYEEEE. V lost 4 bases, J lost 0 bases, and 8 bases lay in between. In nucleotides, the CDR3 is TGTGCCAGCAGCCTGGACAACTCCTACGAGCAGTACTTC. As protein: CASSLDNSYEQYF.

This rearrangement joins TRBV29-1 to TRBJ2-3, with 15 bases fitting TRBD2. From germline, CDR1 is SQVTM and CDR2 ANQGSEA. The V gene end was trimmed by 7 bases and the J gene end by 4 bases; junction bases not matched to a gene: 9. The CDR3 contains 16 residues. The CDR3 region is CSATGLAGGFADTQYF. CDR3 DNA: TGCAGCGCGACGGGACTAGCGGGAGGATTTGCAGATACGCAGTATTTT.

On this clone: The sample carries other DNA sequences with the same CDR3. V is TRBV5-6 and J is TRBJ2-1; D uncertain. The V end lost 4 bases, the J end lost 3 bases, and 2 bases lay between the germline ends. The CDR3 totals 11 residues. Germline CDR1 and CDR2: SGHDT and YYEEEE. For the CDR3, the DNA is TGTGCCAGCAGCCTCTACAATGAGCAGTTCTTC. Amino acid sequence: CASSLYNEQFF.

V gene TRBV7-9 combines with J gene TRBJ1-1; 8 nucleotides agree with TRBD1. The germline V gene encodes CDR1 SEHNR and CDR2 FQNEAQ (reference sequence). The CDR3 consists of 16 residues. V was clipped by 5 bases and J by 0 bases; unmatched bases: 8. The CDR3 DNA is TGTGCCAGCAGCAACCGACAGGGGCGTATGAACACTGAAGCTTTCTTT. This translates into CASSNRQGRMNTEAFF.

The chain carries TRBV19 and TRBJ1-5, with D perhaps TRBD1 (6 bases). The CDR3 has 15 residues. CDR1 is LNHDA and CDR2 is SQIVND in the germline V gene (reference sequence). V shed 3 bases and J shed 4 bases, with 13 bases lying between them. The CDR3 DNA follows: TGTGCCAGTAGTATTTCCAAACAGGGAAATCAGCCCCAGCATTTT. Translating gives CASSISKQGNQPQHF.

The chain uses TRBV6-6 and TRBJ1-5; no reliable D call. Trimming pared 0 bases from V and 0 bases from J, leaving 3 bases between. This CDR3 comprises 14 residues. Germline-derived CDR1 and CDR2 are MNHNY and SVGAGI (reference sequence). The CDR3 protein is CASSYSSSNQPQHF. For the CDR3, the DNA is TGTGCCAGCAGTTACTCGTCTAGCAATCAGCCCCAGCATTTT.

The genes are TRBV27 and TRBJ2-7, with 7 bases identical to TRBD2. Per the germline V gene, CDR1 is MNHEY and CDR2 is SMNVEV (reference sequence). This CDR3 comprises 13 residues. The junction had 5 bases not matched to a gene; V was cut back by 5 bases and J by 4 bases. The CDR3 protein is CASSPWEGYEQYF. The CDR3 region has the DNA TGTGCCAGCAGTCCCTGGGAGGGGTACGAGCAGTACTTC.

The CDR3 reads CATSSSGTDTQYF. Written as DNA, the CDR3 is TGTGCCACCAGCAGTTCCGGAACAGATACGCAGTATTTT. The V and J genes are TRBV15 and TRBJ2-3; D not certain. The V end lost 3 bases, the J end lost 3 bases, and 7 bases lay between the germline ends. The CDR3 length is 13 residues. CDR1 is LNHNV and CDR2 is YYDKDF in the germline V gene (reference sequence).

Only a few counts were recorded for this clone. This chain uses TRBV9 with TRBJ1-3; no clear D. The CDR3 contains 14 residues. Germline assignment: CDR1 SGDLS and CDR2 YYNGEE. V lost 0 bases, J lost 2 bases, and 6 bases lay in between. CDR3 in DNA: TGTGCCAGCAGCGTAGGATCCGCTGGAAACACCATATATTTT. Translating gives CASSVGSAGNTIYF.

V is TRBV6-1 and J is TRBJ1-5; D gene uncertain. The V gene lost 6 bases and the J gene lost 0 bases, with 6 bases spanning the gap. CDR3 length: 13 residues. Germline values: CDR1 MNHNS, CDR2 SASEGT. CDR3 DNA sequence: TGTGCCAGCAGGGTCTATAGCAATCAGCCCCAGCATTTT. Amino acids: CASRVYSNQPQHF.